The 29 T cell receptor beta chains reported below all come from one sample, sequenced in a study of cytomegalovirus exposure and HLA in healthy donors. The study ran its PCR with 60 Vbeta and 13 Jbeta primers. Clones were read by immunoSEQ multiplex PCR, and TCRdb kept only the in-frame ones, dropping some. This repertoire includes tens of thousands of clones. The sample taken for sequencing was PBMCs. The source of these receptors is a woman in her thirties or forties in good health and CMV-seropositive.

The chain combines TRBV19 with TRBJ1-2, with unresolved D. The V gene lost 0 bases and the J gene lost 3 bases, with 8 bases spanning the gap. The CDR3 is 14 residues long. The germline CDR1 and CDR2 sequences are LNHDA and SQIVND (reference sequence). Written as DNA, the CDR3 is TGTGCCAGTAGTATAGACCGGGAAGACTATGGCTACACCTTC. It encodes CASSIDREDYGYTF. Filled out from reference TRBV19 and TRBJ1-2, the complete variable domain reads DGGITQSPKYLFRKEGQNVTLSCEQNLNHDAMYWYRQDPGQGLRLIYYSQIVNDFQKGDIAEGYSVSREKKESFPLTVTSAQKNPTAFYLCASSIDREDYGYTFGSGTRLTVV.

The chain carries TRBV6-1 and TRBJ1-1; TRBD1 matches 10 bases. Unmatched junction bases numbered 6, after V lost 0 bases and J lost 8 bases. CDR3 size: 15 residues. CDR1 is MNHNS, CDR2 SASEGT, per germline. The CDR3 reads CASSEAGQGIGEAFF. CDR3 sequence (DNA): TGTGCCAGCAGTGAAGCGGGACAGGGGATAGGAGAAGCTTTCTTT.

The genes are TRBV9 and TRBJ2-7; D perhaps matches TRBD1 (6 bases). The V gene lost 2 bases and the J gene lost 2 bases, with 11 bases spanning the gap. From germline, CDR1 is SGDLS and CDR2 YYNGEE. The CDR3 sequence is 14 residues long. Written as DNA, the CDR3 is TGTGCCAGCAGCGTTGGACAGAGCGCCTACGAGCAGTACTTC. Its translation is CASSVGQSAYEQYF.

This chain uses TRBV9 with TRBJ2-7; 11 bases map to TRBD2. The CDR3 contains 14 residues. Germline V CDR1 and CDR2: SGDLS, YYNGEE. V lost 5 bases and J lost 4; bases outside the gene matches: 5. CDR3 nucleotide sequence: TGTGCCAGCAGTCCCTTAGCGGGAGGGTACGAGCAGTACTTC. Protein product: CASSPLAGGYEQYF.

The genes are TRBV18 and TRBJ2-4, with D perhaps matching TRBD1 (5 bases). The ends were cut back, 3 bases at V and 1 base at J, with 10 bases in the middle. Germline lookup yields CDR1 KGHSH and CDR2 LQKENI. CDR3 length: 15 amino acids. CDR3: CASSPQGTAKNIQYF. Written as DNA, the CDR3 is TGTGCCAGCTCACCTCAGGGAACGGCCAAAAACATTCAGTACTTC.

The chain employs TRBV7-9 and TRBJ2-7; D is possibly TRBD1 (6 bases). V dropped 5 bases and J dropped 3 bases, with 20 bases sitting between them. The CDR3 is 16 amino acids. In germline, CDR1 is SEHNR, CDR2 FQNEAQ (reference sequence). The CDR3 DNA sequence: TGTGCCAGCAGCCCCCCCTTCCGGACAGCGATCTACGAGCAGTACTTC. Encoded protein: CASSPPFRTAIYEQYF.

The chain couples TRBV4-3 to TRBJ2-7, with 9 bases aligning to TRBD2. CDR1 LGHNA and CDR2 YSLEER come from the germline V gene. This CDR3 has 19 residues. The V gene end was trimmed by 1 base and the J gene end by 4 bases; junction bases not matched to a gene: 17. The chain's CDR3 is CASSQGGAGGPGFAYEQYF. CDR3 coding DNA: TGCGCCAGCAGCCAAGGGGGGGCGGGAGGGCCGGGTTTTGCTTACGAGCAGTACTTC.

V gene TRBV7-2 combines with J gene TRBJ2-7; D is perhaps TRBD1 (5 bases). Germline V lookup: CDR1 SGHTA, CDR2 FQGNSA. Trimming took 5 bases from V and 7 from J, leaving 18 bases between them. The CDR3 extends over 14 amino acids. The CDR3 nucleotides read TGTGCCAGCAGCCCCGTGAAGGGGATTGGGGAGCAGTACTTC. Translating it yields CASSPVKGIGEQYF.

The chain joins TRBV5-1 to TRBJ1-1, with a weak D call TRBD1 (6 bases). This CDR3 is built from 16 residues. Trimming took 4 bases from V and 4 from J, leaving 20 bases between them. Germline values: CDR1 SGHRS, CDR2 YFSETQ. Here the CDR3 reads CASSQDRWLGSTEAFF. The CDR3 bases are TGCGCCAGCAGCCAGGACAGATGGCTAGGGAGCACTGAAGCTTTCTTT.

The CDR3 DNA is TGTGCCAGCAGTTACTCGTTATTCGTAAACACCGGGGAGCTGTTTTTT. This translates into CASSYSLFVNTGELFF. V and J are TRBV6-5 and TRBJ2-2; unclear D gene. CDR1 is MNHEY, CDR2 SVGAGI, per germline. The CDR3 runs to 16 residues. V was cut by 0 bases and J by 2 bases, with 10 bases left in between.

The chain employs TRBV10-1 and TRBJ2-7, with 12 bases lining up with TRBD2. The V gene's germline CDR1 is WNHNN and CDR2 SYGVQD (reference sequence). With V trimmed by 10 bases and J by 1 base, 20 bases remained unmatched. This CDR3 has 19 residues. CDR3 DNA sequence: TGCGCCACCAGACAAGGACAGGGGAGAACTAGCGGGAGGTCCTACGAGCAGTACTTC. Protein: CATRQGQGRTSGRSYEQYF.

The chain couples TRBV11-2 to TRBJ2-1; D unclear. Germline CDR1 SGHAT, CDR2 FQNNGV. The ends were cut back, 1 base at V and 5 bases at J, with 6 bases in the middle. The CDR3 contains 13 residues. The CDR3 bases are TGTGCCAGCAGCTTAGGCCGGGACAATGAGCAGTTCTTC. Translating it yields CASSLGRDNEQFF.

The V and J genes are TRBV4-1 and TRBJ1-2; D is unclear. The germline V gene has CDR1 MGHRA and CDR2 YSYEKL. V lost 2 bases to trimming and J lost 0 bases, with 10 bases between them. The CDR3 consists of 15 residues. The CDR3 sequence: CASSQPTRANYGYTF. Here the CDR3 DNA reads TGCGCCAGCAGCCAACCAACTCGGGCTAACTATGGCTACACCTTC.

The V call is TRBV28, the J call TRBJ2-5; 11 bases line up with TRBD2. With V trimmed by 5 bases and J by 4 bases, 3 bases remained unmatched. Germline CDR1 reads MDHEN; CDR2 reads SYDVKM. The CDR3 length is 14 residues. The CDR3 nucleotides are TGTGCCAGCAGTCCCCTAGCGGGAGGAGAGACCCAGTACTTC. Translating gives CASSPLAGGETQYF.

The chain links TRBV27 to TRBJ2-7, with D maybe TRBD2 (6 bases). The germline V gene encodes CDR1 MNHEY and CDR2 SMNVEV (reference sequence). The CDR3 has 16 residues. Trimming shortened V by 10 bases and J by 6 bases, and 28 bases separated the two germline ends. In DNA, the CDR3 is TGTGCCATTTGCGGAAAGTTGGAGGGGTTTAGTGGCGAGCAGTACTTC. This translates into CAICGKLEGFSGEQYF.

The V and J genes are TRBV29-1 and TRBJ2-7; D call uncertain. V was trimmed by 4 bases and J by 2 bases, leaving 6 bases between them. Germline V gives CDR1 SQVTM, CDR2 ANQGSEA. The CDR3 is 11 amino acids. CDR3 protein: CSVGVTYEQYF. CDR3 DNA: TGCAGCGTTGGAGTAACCTACGAGCAGTACTTC.

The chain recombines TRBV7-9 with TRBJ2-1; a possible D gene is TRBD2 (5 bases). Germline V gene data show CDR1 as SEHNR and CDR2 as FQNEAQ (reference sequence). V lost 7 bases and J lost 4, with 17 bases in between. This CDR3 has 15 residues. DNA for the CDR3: TGTGCCAGCACCAAAAGTCCGCGGGCGTACAATGAGCAGTTCTTC. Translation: CASTKSPRAYNEQFF.

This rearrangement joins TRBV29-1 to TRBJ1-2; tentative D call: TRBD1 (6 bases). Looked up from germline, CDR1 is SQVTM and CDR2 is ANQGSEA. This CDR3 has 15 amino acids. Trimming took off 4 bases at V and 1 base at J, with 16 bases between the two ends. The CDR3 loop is CSVGGPGHLNYGYTF. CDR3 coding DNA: TGCAGCGTTGGAGGCCCGGGACACCTTAACTATGGCTACACCTTC.

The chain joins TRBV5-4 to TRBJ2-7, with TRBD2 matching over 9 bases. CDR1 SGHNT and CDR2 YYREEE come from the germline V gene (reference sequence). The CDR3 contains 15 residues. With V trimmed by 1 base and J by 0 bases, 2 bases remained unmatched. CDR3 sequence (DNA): TGTGCCAGCAGCTTGAGCGGGGGGAGCTCCTACGAGCAGTACTTC. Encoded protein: CASSLSGGSSYEQYF. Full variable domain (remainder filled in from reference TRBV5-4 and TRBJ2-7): ETGVTQSPTHLIKTRGQQVTLRCSSQSGHNTVSWYQQALGQGPQFIFQYYREEENGRGNFPPRFSGLQFPNYSSELNVNALELDDSALYLCASSLSGGSSYEQYFGPGTRLTVT.

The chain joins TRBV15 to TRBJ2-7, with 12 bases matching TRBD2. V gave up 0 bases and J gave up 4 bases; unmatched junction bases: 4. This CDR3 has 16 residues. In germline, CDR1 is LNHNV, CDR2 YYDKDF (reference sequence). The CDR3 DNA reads TGTGCCACCAGCAGAGATTTTACTAGCGGGAGGTACGAGCAGTACTTC. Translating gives CATSRDFTSGRYEQYF.

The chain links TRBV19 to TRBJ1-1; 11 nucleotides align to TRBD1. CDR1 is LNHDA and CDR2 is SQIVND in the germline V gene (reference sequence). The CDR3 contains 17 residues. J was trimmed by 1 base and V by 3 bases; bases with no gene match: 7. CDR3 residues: CASSMKRGQGGNTEAFF. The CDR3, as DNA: TGTGCCAGTAGTATGAAAAGGGGACAGGGGGGGAACACTGAAGCTTTCTTT.

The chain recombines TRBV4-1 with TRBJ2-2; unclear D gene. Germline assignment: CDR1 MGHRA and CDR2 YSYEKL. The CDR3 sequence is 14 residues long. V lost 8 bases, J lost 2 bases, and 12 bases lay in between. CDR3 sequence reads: CASQQSSNTGELFF. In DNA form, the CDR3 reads TGCGCCAGCCAACAGTCTTCCAACACCGGGGAGCTGTTTTTT.

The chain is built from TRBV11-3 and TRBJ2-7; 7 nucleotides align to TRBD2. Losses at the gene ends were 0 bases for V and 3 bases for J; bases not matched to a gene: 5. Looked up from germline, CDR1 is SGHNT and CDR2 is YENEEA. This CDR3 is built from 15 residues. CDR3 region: CASSLEASGNYEQYF. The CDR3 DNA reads TGTGCCAGCAGCTTAGAGGCTAGCGGAAACTACGAGCAGTACTTC.

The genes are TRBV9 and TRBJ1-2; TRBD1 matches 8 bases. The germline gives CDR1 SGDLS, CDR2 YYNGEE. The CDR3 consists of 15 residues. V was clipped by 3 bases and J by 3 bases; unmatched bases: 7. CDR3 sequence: CASSEGQELHYGYTF. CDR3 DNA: TGTGCCAGCAGCGAGGGACAGGAGTTGCACTATGGCTACACCTTC.

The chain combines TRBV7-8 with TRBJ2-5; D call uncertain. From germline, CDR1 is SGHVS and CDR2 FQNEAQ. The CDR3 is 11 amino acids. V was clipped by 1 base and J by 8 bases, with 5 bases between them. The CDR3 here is CASSLERTQYF. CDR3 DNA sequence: TGTGCCAGCAGCTTAGAGAGAACCCAGTACTTC.

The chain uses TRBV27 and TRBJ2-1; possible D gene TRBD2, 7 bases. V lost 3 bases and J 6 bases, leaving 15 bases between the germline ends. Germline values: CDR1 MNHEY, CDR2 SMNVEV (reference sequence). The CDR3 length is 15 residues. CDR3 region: CASSFGGGTINEQFF. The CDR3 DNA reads TGTGCCAGCAGTTTCGGGGGAGGGACAATCAATGAGCAGTTCTTC.

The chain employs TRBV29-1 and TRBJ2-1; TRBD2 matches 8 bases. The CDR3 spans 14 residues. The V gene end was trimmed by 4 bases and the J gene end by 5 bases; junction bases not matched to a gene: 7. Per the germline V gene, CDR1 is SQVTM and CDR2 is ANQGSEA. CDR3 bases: TGCAGCGTTGGGTACAGCGGGAGACACAATGAGCAGTTCTTC. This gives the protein CSVGYSGRHNEQFF.

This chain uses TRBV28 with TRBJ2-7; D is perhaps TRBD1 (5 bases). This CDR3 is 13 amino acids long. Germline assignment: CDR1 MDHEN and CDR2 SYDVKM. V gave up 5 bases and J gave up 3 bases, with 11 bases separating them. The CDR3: CASSRRDSYEQYF. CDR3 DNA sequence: TGTGCCAGCAGTAGACGCGACAGCTACGAGCAGTACTTC.

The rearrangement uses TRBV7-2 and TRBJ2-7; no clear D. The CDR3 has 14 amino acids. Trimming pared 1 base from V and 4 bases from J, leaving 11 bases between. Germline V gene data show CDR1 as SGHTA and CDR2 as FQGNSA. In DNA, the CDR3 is TGTGCCAGCAGCTTAGGGATCGGGTGGTACGAGCAGTACTTC. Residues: CASSLGIGWYEQYF. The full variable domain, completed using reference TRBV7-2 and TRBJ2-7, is GAGVSQSPSNKVTEKGKDVELRCDPISGHTALYWYRQSLGQGLEFLIYFQGNSAPDKSGLPSDRFSAERTGGSVSTLTIQRTQQEDSAVYLCASSLGIGWYEQYFGPGTRLTVT.